This TCR beta chain was captured in a study of shared clonotypes between healthy human individuals (dated by TCRdb to the early 2020s). Describing the broader study: Three men and a couple of women, aged 18 to 49 years, made up the cohort. Leukapheresis yielded between about 0.85 and 9 billion PBMCs per donor. For each donor, CD4 naive and CD4 memory were each given three plates, CD8 naive was given two plates, and CD8 memory was given one plate. To increase sequencing depth and limit assay-specific biases, different laboratories used diverse techniques to prepare libraries and sequence TCR repertoires. To estimate repertoire size and how much clonotypes are shared between individuals, the study performed deep sequencing of blood TCR repertoires from roughly five healthy adults.

Overall study outcomes, separate from this receptor: Incomplete sequencing was indicated by rarefaction of sorted-subset datasets, despite the large sequencing depth. Compared with non-shared clonotypes, clonotypes shared by all four sorted-subset donors had higher generation probabilities. Across four donors, 4.5% to 6.5% of naive CD4, roughly 3.3% of naive CD8, approximately 2.5% of memory CD4, and over 0.35% of memory CD8 clonotypes were shared. Based on pairwise subsampling, the degree of clonotype sharing among donors was expected to be affected by sequencing depth. The genetic and exposure-history diversity represented was limited by the small number of donors. Only blood was sampled, and tissue TCR repertoires likely differ from those in blood. Naive subsets generally had larger estimated clonotype richness than memory subsets did.

On this clone: The specificity of this receptor is unknown. Base qualities are not recorded, but no much larger clone differs from it by a single base.

Donors were healthy HIV-negative adults with no recently reported acute infections or vaccinations. Every donor was a Caucasian adult residing in Nashville, Tennessee, USA. CD4+ T cells were enriched by magnetic negative selection; naive cells were then positively selected on CD45RA, and the negative fraction formed the memory subset. Blood was obtained by leukapheresis, after which PBMCs were separated by Ficoll-Histopaque density gradient centrifugation and cryopreserved in liquid nitrogen vapor phase. Analytical flow cytometry was used to check the purity and quantity of each magnetically sorted T cell population. Genomic DNA was isolated from every sorted fraction and measured by UV absorbance on a Nanodrop 2000c. Using the deep immunoSEQ assay, TCR CDR3 regions were amplified from genomic DNA by multiplex PCR. Extracted genomic DNA from each cell subset was spread evenly across all wells of several immunoSEQ 96-well plates, with each plate serving as a replicate. For sorted subsets, each replicate PCR was loaded with 200 ng genomic DNA, equivalent to 25,000 to 30,000 T cell genomes. The purified libraries were quantified using a Qubit 3.0 fluorometer, sized with a Bioanalyzer 2100, and then quantified again using the KAPA Library Quantification kit. A separate single-read 150-cycle Illumina NextSeq 550 flow cell was used to sequence each immunoSEQ 96-well plate. The authors' analysis ran thus. Because the immunoSEQ output held only junctional sequences and lacked quality scores, the filtering could not match the filtering applied to full-length reads. To assign V/J genes and CDR3, sequences were annotated using PyIR, a Python wrapper for IgBLAST v1.9, with IMGT germline references. Reads with weak V/J assignments (E-value above 1e-6), missing CDR3, stop codons, out-of-frame junctions, or ambiguous translated residues were removed. V3J clonotypes were defined by identical inferred V gene, J gene, and CDR3 amino acid sequence. Percentage overlap between repertoires was calculated by dividing the number of shared unique clonotypes by the size of the smaller repertoire. Three approaches were used to assess repertoire richness: RTK rarefaction, the Chao1 estimator, and Recon v2.1 estimates of unobserved clonotypes. For all TCRbeta clonotypes obtained by the gDNA method from several donors, generation probabilities were computed with OLGA. The immuneACCESS repertoire file appears here via TCRdb, limited to in-frame rearrangements. These files lack a portion of the clones; in checked studies, under half of the deficit traces to unresolved V genes, and the cause of the others is not known. The V and J calls and the clone size are those of that table, but D and trimming were determined from the DNA. This sample holds 2 million to 2.5 million clones; 93% were observed only once. Together, the top ten hold 0.36% of the sample.

Reading the germline V gene gives CDR1 SGDLS and CDR2 YYNGEE. Between the V and J ends, shortened by 4 bases and 2 bases respectively, the junction contains 7 bases. The CDR3 numbers 13 residues from cysteine through phenylalanine. The CDR3 DNA has 39 bases and is translated from base 1. Sequenced: naive CD4+ T cells from PBMCs. The cell subset or site label, read with the paper, signifies: CD45RA+ positively selected. The sequence is built from TRBV9 and TRBJ2-1; the D gene lacks a confident call. This receptor was taken from a man younger than 35 in good health. Some clones in this sample may be carry-over from other donors' samples. The CDR3 here reads CASSPHPYNEQFF. The DNA sequence is as follows: TGTGCCAGCAGCCCACACCCCTACAATGAGCAGTTCTTC.